These 15 T cell receptor beta chains were all obtained from the same sample, sequenced in a study of brain T cells in children with intractable seizures. TCRdb's copy holds only in-frame clones and misses some; the assay was immunoSEQ multiplex PCR. In the table there are roughly 120,000 clones, approximately 94% of which are singletons. The sample consisted of peripheral blood, taken at surgery. All receptors derive from a boy less than two years old with hemimegalencephaly and intractable seizures.

The CDR3 DNA follows: TGTGCCAGCAAGCCCTGGGACAGGGACTACAATGAGCAGTTCTTC. This sequence encodes CASKPWDRDYNEQFF. The genes are TRBV27 and TRBJ2-1; 9 nucleotides agree with TRBD1. Trimming cost V 7 bases and J 3 bases; bases outside gene matches: 7. Germline CDR1 MNHEY, CDR2 SMNVEV (reference sequence). CDR3 length: 15 amino acids.

This sequence joins TRBV6-5 and TRBJ1-5; D is uncertain. Trimming stripped 4 bases from V and 3 bases from J, with 7 bases between. CDR1 is MNHEY, CDR2 SVGAGI, per germline. The CDR3 runs 13 residues. The CDR3 loop is CASSFRVNQPQHF. The CDR3 DNA is TGTGCCAGCAGTTTTAGAGTCAATCAGCCCCAGCATTTT.

The V gene is TRBV25-1, the J gene TRBJ2-3, with D possibly TRBD1 on 5 matching bases. Germline V gene lookup returns CDR1 MGHDK and CDR2 SYGVNS. Trimming shortened V by 0 bases and J by 1 base, and 8 bases separated the two germline ends. This CDR3 has 15 residues. The CDR3 here is CASSEYRARTDTQYF. The CDR3 DNA reads as TGTGCCAGCAGTGAATACAGGGCCCGCACAGATACGCAGTATTTT.

The chain uses TRBV28 and TRBJ2-1; 9 nucleotides agree with TRBD2. Germline CDR1 is MDHEN and CDR2 is SYDVKM. The CDR3 sequence is 19 residues long. V lost 0 bases and J lost 0; bases outside the gene matches: 9. CDR3: CASSLWGTSWPSSYNEQFF. In DNA, the CDR3 is TGTGCCAGCAGTTTATGGGGGACTAGCTGGCCCAGCTCCTACAATGAGCAGTTCTTC.

The CDR3 loop reads CASSLNPSSNTGELFF. The CDR3 DNA reads as TGCGCCAGCAGCTTGAATCCGTCATCTAACACCGGGGAGCTGTTTTTT. The chain employs TRBV5-1 and TRBJ2-2; D unresolved. Trimming removed 1 base from V and 2 bases from J, with 12 bases in between. The CDR3 is made up of 16 amino acids. CDR1 SGHRS and CDR2 YFSETQ come from the germline V gene.

The chain recombines TRBV28 with TRBJ2-7; 8 bases match TRBD2. The CDR3 is 14 residues long. V was pared by 3 bases and J by 6 bases, with 7 bases of the junction left unmatched. Germline V gene data show CDR1 as MDHEN and CDR2 as SYDVKM. CDR3 nucleotides: TGTGCCAGCAGTTTGAGCGGGAGATGGGGCGAGCAGTACTTC. Amino acids: CASSLSGRWGEQYF.

The rearrangement uses TRBV27 and TRBJ2-3; possibly TRBD1 for D (5 bases). The germline V gene has CDR1 MNHEY and CDR2 SMNVEV (reference sequence). The CDR3 totals 14 residues. V was trimmed by 5 bases and J by 7 bases, leaving 16 bases between them. CDR3 coding DNA: TGTGCCAGCAGTCTTTCGGACAAGGGCAATACGCAGTATTTT. Protein: CASSLSDKGNTQYF.

V and J are TRBV4-1 and TRBJ2-1; perhaps TRBD2 as D (5 bases). Trimming removed 0 bases from V and 5 bases from J, with 14 bases in between. The CDR3 spans 16 residues. Germline-derived CDR1 and CDR2 are MGHRA and YSYEKL. The CDR3, as DNA: TGCGCCAGCAGCCAAGATCGAGGTAGCGTCGACAATGAGCAGTTCTTC. Protein sequence: CASSQDRGSVDNEQFF.

The gene calls are TRBV5-6 and TRBJ2-5; D might be TRBD2 (6 bases). This CDR3 is 17 amino acids long. Trimming pared 0 bases from V and 5 bases from J, leaving 20 bases between. Germline-derived CDR1 and CDR2 are SGHDT and YYEEEE. The CDR3 coding sequence is TGTGCCAGCAGCTTGGTCAGGAGGACCGCGACTAGGGAGACCCAGTACTTC. The encoded protein is CASSLVRRTATRETQYF.

This chain joins TRBV28 and TRBJ2-7; D remains unclear. The CDR3 consists of 15 residues. Trimming shortened V by 6 bases and J by 0 bases, and 15 bases separated the two germline ends. In germline, CDR1 is MDHEN, CDR2 SYDVKM. CDR3 DNA sequence: TGTGCCAGCAGCCCCATTGAACTATACTCCTACGAGCAGTACTTC. Encoded protein: CASSPIELYSYEQYF.

This clone was detected a few times. The chain joins TRBV19 to TRBJ2-7; weak D call: TRBD2 (6 bases). V gave up 4 bases and J gave up 5 bases, with 24 bases separating them. Germline lookup yields CDR1 LNHDA and CDR2 SQIVND (reference sequence). CDR3 length equals 17 residues. The CDR3: CASSKLQGWRGTHEQYF. The DNA for the CDR3 is TGTGCCAGTAGTAAACTCCAGGGTTGGAGGGGAACCCACGAGCAGTACTTC.

This chain uses TRBV7-9 with TRBJ2-5; maybe TRBD2 (5 bases). From germline, CDR1 is SEHNR and CDR2 FQNEAQ (reference sequence). Trimming cost V 5 bases and J 5 bases, with 12 bases left between them. This CDR3 is 13 amino acids long. The DNA of the CDR3 is TGTGCCAGCAGCCCCGGACTGCGGGAGACCCAGTACTTC. Translated, it gives CASSPGLRETQYF.

This chain links TRBV6-2 or TRBV6-3 with TRBJ1-2, with D unclear. V dropped 2 bases and J dropped 3 bases, with 7 bases sitting between them. The germline V gene encodes CDR1 MNHEY and CDR2 SVGEGT. The CDR3 is made up of 13 amino acids. The CDR3, as DNA: TGTGCCAGCAGTTACACGGTGTACTATGGCTACACCTTC. This gives the protein CASSYTVYYGYTF.

This rearrangement joins TRBV5-6 to TRBJ2-7; possibly TRBD1 or TRBD2 for D (5 bases each). The V gene lost 3 bases and the J gene lost 7 bases, with 17 bases spanning the gap. There are 14 residues in the CDR3. In germline, CDR1 is SGHDT, CDR2 YYEEEE. Written as DNA, the CDR3 is TGTGCCAGCAGCTCGAGGGGCGGGTGGGTGGAGCAGTACTTC. This encodes CASSSRGGWVEQYF.

This chain links TRBV14 with TRBJ2-1; D uncertain. Germline V gene sequence: CDR1 SGHDN, CDR2 FVKESK. The CDR3 is 14 residues long. With 4 bases removed from V and 10 bases from J, the gap between germline ends came to 17 bases. For the CDR3, the DNA is TGTGCCAGCAGCCCTAAGACGGGCCGGGTGGAGCAGTTCTTC. Translated: CASSPKTGRVEQFF.